The 5 T cell receptor beta chains below were found in one sample sequenced in a study of graft-versus-host responses after intestinal transplantation. Using immunoSEQ multiplex PCR, the repertoire was profiled, and TCRdb retains in-frame clones only, with some absent. The sample consists of approximately 97,000 clones, around 91% of them appearing once. Their recognized antigens are unknown. Specimen: unstimulated CD4+ T cells sorted from spleen or lymph node cells, collected before transplant. The receptors come from a human donor who was the organ donor for an intestinal transplant.

V and J are TRBV11-1 and TRBJ1-2; the D gene is possibly TRBD1 (5 bases). The length of the CDR3 is 13 residues. Between the trimmed V and J ends, which lost 5 bases and 8 bases, there was a span of 15 bases. Germline V lookup: CDR1 SGHAT, CDR2 FQDESV (reference sequence). The CDR3 is CASSRAPTAGYTF. The CDR3 nucleotides are TGTGCCAGCAGCCGGGCCCCGACAGCAGGCTACACCTTC.

The rearrangement uses TRBV27 and TRBJ2-2, with 8 nucleotides matching TRBD2. CDR3 size: 14 residues. The J segment lost 2 bases and the V segment lost 6 bases, leaving 2 bases of the junction unmatched. Germline lookup yields CDR1 MNHEY and CDR2 SMNVEV (reference sequence). For the CDR3, the DNA is TGTGCCAGCAGACTAGCGGCTAACACCGGGGAGCTGTTTTTT. As protein: CASRLAANTGELFF.

The chain carries TRBV28 and TRBJ2-3; 8 positions agree with TRBD1. Germline assignment: CDR1 MDHEN and CDR2 SYDVKM. The CDR3 contains 16 residues. V dropped 0 bases and J dropped 5; count of bases not matched to a gene: 7. DNA of the CDR3: TGTGCCAGCAGTTTATGGCAGGGGGCGACGATAGATACGCAGTATTTT. Its translation is CASSLWQGATIDTQYF.

This clone has just a few counts. The chain carries TRBV19 and TRBJ1-4, with 7 nucleotides matching TRBD1. This CDR3 contains 15 residues. After removal of 3 bases from V and 4 bases from J, the junction contained 5 bases not matched to a gene. Germline V gives CDR1 LNHDA, CDR2 SQIVND (reference sequence). The CDR3 loop is CASSIATGNNEKLFF. CDR3 nucleotides: TGTGCCAGTAGTATCGCGACAGGGAATAATGAAAAACTGTTTTTT.

The table lists this clone with a few counts. The V call is TRBV14, the J call TRBJ1-1; D possibly corresponds to TRBD1 (6 bases). Per the germline V gene, CDR1 is SGHDN and CDR2 is FVKESK. Trimming cost V 3 bases and J 5 bases, with 13 bases left between them. The CDR3 extends over 14 amino acids. CDR3: CASSQPGVATEAFF. CDR3 nucleotide sequence: TGTGCCAGCAGCCAGCCAGGGGTTGCAACTGAAGCTTTCTTT.